Below, 5 T cell receptor beta chains from the same sample are listed, as sequenced in a study of cytomegalovirus exposure and HLA in healthy donors. The method was immunoSEQ multiplex PCR; TCRdb's version includes in-frame clones alone and lacks a portion of them. The sample has around 240,000 clones, nearly 90% seen once. What was sequenced was PBMCs. The receptors originated from a woman aged 18 to 35 in good health and CMV-seronegative.

The table lists this clone with a count of one. The rearrangement links TRBV7-6 to TRBJ1-1, with 10 bases matching TRBD1. The J segment lost 3 bases and the V segment lost 5 bases, leaving 3 bases of the junction unmatched. Germline assignment: CDR1 SGHVS and CDR2 FNYEAQ. CDR3 length: 14 residues. The CDR3, as DNA: TGTGCCAGCAGCCCAGGACAGGGGGACACTGAAGCTTTCTTT. This encodes CASSPGQGDTEAFF.

The V call is TRBV30, the J call TRBJ1-1, with 9 bases fitting TRBD1. The germline CDR1 and CDR2 sequences are GTSNPN and SVGIG (reference sequence). This CDR3 has 12 amino acids. Losses at the gene ends were 4 bases for V and 5 bases for J; bases not matched to a gene: 2. CDR3 sequence reads: CAWTDRGTEAFF. The DNA of the CDR3 is TGTGCCTGGACTGACAGGGGGACTGAAGCTTTCTTT.

This sequence joins TRBV5-6 and TRBJ2-1; maybe TRBD1 (5 bases). Germline V gene sequence: CDR1 SGHDT, CDR2 YYEEEE. The CDR3 has 12 amino acids. The V gene lost 3 bases and the J gene lost 10 bases, with 11 bases spanning the gap. The CDR3 nucleotides are TGTGCCAGCAGCTCCTTGTGGACAGAGCAGTTCTTC. Amino acids: CASSSLWTEQFF.

V usage is TRBV28 and J usage is TRBJ1-6; no firm D call. The V end lost 8 bases, the J end lost 7 bases, and 15 bases lay between the germline ends. The V gene's germline CDR1 is MDHEN and CDR2 SYDVKM. The CDR3 has 14 residues. CDR3: CASSYGIENSPLHF. In DNA form, the CDR3 reads TGTGCCAGCTCCTACGGGATAGAGAATTCACCCCTCCACTTT.

V is TRBV7-9 and J is TRBJ2-7; the D gene is possibly TRBD2 (5 bases). Germline CDR1 SEHNR, CDR2 FQNEAQ (reference sequence). The CDR3 spans 12 residues. CDR3 sequence: CAGGLSSYEQYF. For the CDR3, the DNA is TGTGCAGGCGGGCTTAGCTCCTACGAGCAGTACTTC.